Listed below are T cell receptor beta chains from one sample, sequenced in a study of blood T cell repertoires in COVID-19. Sequencing was performed with immunoSEQ multiplex PCR; in TCRdb, only in-frame clones are kept and a portion is missing. The table lists 200,000 or so clones, approximately 85% of them singletons. Material: peripheral blood. The receptors here all came from a human donor with active or convalescent COVID-19. The donor label of this sample is uncertain. CDR3s include the opening cysteine and the closing phenylalanine or tryptophan. The D gene is left open where the match is weak. Clone size is not always given. Where it is, it says once, few, many or a class for expanded clones.

V	D	size	J	DNA	CDR3
TRBV28	.	.	TRBJ2-4	TGTGCCAGCAGGGATCCGAGCGCTAACATTCAGTACTTC	CASRDPSANIQYF
TRBV14	TRBD1	.	TRBJ2-5	TGTGCCAGCAGCCAGGCTCGTTGGCAGGGGGCAGAGGAGACCCAGTACTTC	CASSQARWQGAEETQYF
TRBV29-1	.	.	TRBJ1-1	TGCAGCGTCCACTTGTTAAGTACGAACACTGAAGCTTTCTTT	CSVHLLSTNTEAFF
TRBV20-1	.	.	TRBJ1-2	TGCAGTGCTCCAGGGTCCGATGGCTACACCTTC	CSAPGSDGYTF
TRBV4-1	TRBD2	.	TRBJ2-7	TGCGCCAGCAGCCACGGGCTAGCGGGGGGTACAATTTCCTCCTACGAGCAGTACTTC	CASSHGLAGGTISSYEQYF
TRBV28	.	.	TRBJ2-7	TGTGCCAGCGTATCAGGGTTGGTACAGTACTTC	CASVSGLVQYF
TRBV4-1	TRBD1	once	TRBJ2-5	TGCGCCAGCAGCCTGGGACAGGGGGGGGAGACCCAGTACTTC	CASSLGQGGETQYF
TRBV27	.	.	TRBJ2-1	TGTGCCAGCAGTTCTCCCCGGGGAATGACCTACAATGAGCAGTTCTTC	CASSSPRGMTYNEQFF
TRBV10-3	.	.	TRBJ1-5	TGTGCCATCAGGGGGGGGAGCAATCAGCCCCAGCATTTT	CAIRGGSNQPQHF
TRBV3-1/TRBV3-2	.	.	TRBJ2-3	TGTGCCAGCAGCCATGCGGGGCAACGGGTAGATACGCAGTATTTT	CASSHAGQRVDTQYF
TRBV7-6	TRBD2	.	TRBJ2-3	TGTGCCAGCAGCCCATCGTCTAATCTAGCGGGAACCACAGATACGCAGTATTTT	CASSPSSNLAGTTDTQYF
TRBV2	.	once	TRBJ2-5	TGTGCCAGCAGGCAGGAGGCAGAGACCCAGTACTTC	CASRQEAETQYF
TRBV6-4	TRBD2	few	TRBJ2-1	TGTGCCAGCAGTACCGGGACTAGGGGGGGTGATGAGCAGTTCTTC	CASSTGTRGGDEQFF
TRBV3-1/TRBV3-2	.	.	TRBJ2-3	TGTGCCAGCTACTCCCAAGGGGCAGATACGCAGTATTTT	CASYSQGADTQYF
TRBV7-3	TRBD2	.	TRBJ2-3	TGTGCCAGCAGCTTAATGGCGGGAGGATCAGATACGCAGTATTTT	CASSLMAGGSDTQYF
TRBV9	TRBD2	.	TRBJ2-5	TGTGCCAGCAGCGTTGCGGGGGGCAGGTTAGAGACCCAGTACTTC	CASSVAGGRLETQYF
TRBV7-3	TRBD1	.	TRBJ1-1	TGTGCCAGCAGCCCTCGGGGGACAGGGAAGACTGAAGCTTTCTTT	CASSPRGTGKTEAFF
TRBV5-1	.	.	TRBJ1-5	TGCGCCAGCAGCTTCAGGCCAGGGGACAATCAGCCCCAGCATTTT	CASSFRPGDNQPQHF
TRBV12-5	.	.	TRBJ2-1	TGTGCTAGTGGTCCCCTCCGTAATGAGCAGTTCTTC	CASGPLRNEQFF
TRBV4-3	.	.	TRBJ2-7	TGCGCCAGCAGCCTAACAGGGAACTCCTACGAGCAGTACTTC	CASSLTGNSYEQYF
TRBV7-8	TRBD1	.	TRBJ1-2	TGTGCCAGCAGCCCCCCGGCGACAGGGGCTCAGGGCTACACCTTC	CASSPPATGAQGYTF
TRBV10-3	TRBD1	.	TRBJ1-2	TGTGCCATCAGTGAGTCTCAGGGGGCCGATGGCTACACCTTC	CAISESQGADGYTF
TRBV6-5	TRBD2	.	TRBJ2-7	TGTGCCAGCAGTTATGGGGACGCGGGAGCCTACGAGCAGTACTTC	CASSYGDAGAYEQYF
TRBV27	TRBD1	.	TRBJ2-5	TGTGCCAGCAGCTGGGGGACAGACGGCGAGACCCAGTACTTC	CASSWGTDGETQYF
TRBV15	TRBD1	.	TRBJ1-5	TGTGCCACCAGCAGAGAAAGGGGGCTCAGGCAGCCCCAGCATTTT	CATSRERGLRQPQHF
TRBV4-3	TRBD1	.	TRBJ1-3	TGCGCCAGCAGCCGCGGGACAGGGGGCTATAACTCTGGAAACACCATATATTTT	CASSRGTGGYNSGNTIYF
TRBV5-1	.	few	TRBJ1-1	TGCGCCAGCAGCGACCAGGGGAACACTGAAGCTTTCTTT	CASSDQGNTEAFF
TRBV6-5	.	.	TRBJ2-2	TGTGCCAGCAGTTTGGAACTACCGAACACCGGGGAGCTGTTTTTT	CASSLELPNTGELFF